The next 25 T cell receptor beta chains were all read from a single sample in a study of blood T cell repertoires in COVID-19 (TCRdb year 2020). The library was prepared using the immunoSEQ multiplex PCR assay. Held by TCRdb, this immuneACCESS table contains in-frame sequences only and omits some clones. Under half of the omission traces to an unresolved V gene where checked; the cause of the rest is unknown. In all, the sample holds 50,000 to 75,000 clones, and 70% to 90% of those were seen once. Of the sample, roughly 6.9% is held by the ten largest clones. The sequencing input was peripheral blood. The receptors come from a man aged 55 to 70 with acute or convalescent COVID-19.

The rearrangement uses TRBV4-1 and TRBJ2-6, with a possible D match to TRBD1 (5 bases). The CDR3 totals 16 residues. Trimming stripped 0 bases from V and 4 bases from J, with 10 bases between. Germline V gene lookup returns CDR1 MGHRA and CDR2 YSYEKL. The chain's CDR3 is CASSQDQGTGANVLTF. CDR3 bases: TGCGCCAGCAGCCAAGATCAGGGTACCGGGGCCAACGTCCTGACTTTC.

The chain has TRBV24-1 and TRBJ2-3, with 8 bases identical to TRBD2. V shed 3 bases, J shed 0 bases, and the junction held 10 bases outside the gene matches. This CDR3 is built from 18 residues. Looked up from germline, CDR1 is KGHDR and CDR2 is SFDVKD. CDR3 nucleotide sequence: TGTGCCACCAGTGATCCTCGAGCGGGGGAGTTCAGCACAGATACGCAGTATTTT. Amino acids: CATSDPRAGEFSTDTQYF.

This clone turned up a few times. The chain joins TRBV9 to TRBJ2-5, with 9 bases that match TRBD2. This CDR3 region has 15 residues. V shed 4 bases and J 4 bases; nucleotides not matched to a gene: 8. The germline V gene encodes CDR1 SGDLS and CDR2 YYNGEE. CDR3 sequence reads: CASSTSGTSRETQYF. The CDR3, as DNA: TGTGCCAGCAGCACCTCCGGGACTAGCCGAGAGACCCAGTACTTC.

This clone has only a few counts. The CDR3 DNA sequence: TGTGCCAGCAGCCAACAGGGTGGGCAGCCCCAGCATTTT. It translates to CASSQQGGQPQHF. This sequence joins TRBV3-1 (or the pseudogene TRBV3-2) and TRBJ1-5; D may be TRBD1 (5 bases). The CDR3 is made up of 13 amino acids. Germline V gives CDR1 LGHDT, CDR2 YNNKEL (reference sequence). Between the trimmed V and J ends, which lost 2 bases and 7 bases, there was a span of 9 bases.

The genes are TRBV24-1 and TRBJ2-7; a weak D match, TRBD2 (5 bases). The CDR3 runs 13 residues. CDR1 and CDR2 from the germline V gene are KGHDR and SFDVKD. Trimming cost V 9 bases and J 4 bases, with 15 bases left between them. The CDR3 DNA sequence: TGTGCCACCCCTGCAGAGGGCGCGTACGAGCAGTACTTC. Residues: CATPAEGAYEQYF.

V usage is TRBV6-6 and J usage is TRBJ1-1; no clear D gene. The CDR3 consists of 13 residues. Between the trimmed V and J ends, which lost 6 bases and 0 bases, there was a span of 8 bases. Germline CDR1 and CDR2: MNHNY and SVGAGI (reference sequence). CDR3 sequence reads: CASSPPMNTEAFF. CDR3 in DNA: TGTGCCAGCAGCCCCCCTATGAACACTGAAGCTTTCTTT.

The chain couples TRBV7-9 to TRBJ2-7; 9 nucleotides agree with TRBD1. V was pared by 0 bases and J by 3 bases, with 6 bases of the junction left unmatched. The CDR3 has 16 amino acids. CDR1 and CDR2 (germline): SEHNR, FQNEAQ (reference sequence). The CDR3 DNA sequence: TGTGCCAGCAGCTTAGCGTCGGGACAGGGATTCTACGAGCAGTACTTC. This translates into CASSLASGQGFYEQYF.

The V gene is TRBV28, the J gene TRBJ1-6, with D unresolved. The V end lost 3 bases, the J end lost 9 bases, and 9 bases lay between the germline ends. The CDR3 is 13 residues long. From germline, CDR1 is MDHEN and CDR2 SYDVKM. CDR3 residues: CASSFLGSSPLHF. CDR3 nucleotide sequence: TGTGCCAGCAGTTTTCTGGGGAGTTCACCCCTCCACTTT.

This clone was picked up many times. The CDR3 is CAISQTGEGGYTF. In DNA form, the CDR3 reads TGTGCCATCAGTCAGACAGGGGAAGGGGGCTACACCTTC. The rearrangement uses TRBV10-3 and TRBJ1-2; 8 bases map to TRBD1. The trim removed 5 bases at V and 8 bases at J, leaving 7 bases unmatched. Germline CDR1 ENHRY, CDR2 SYGVKD. The CDR3 extends over 13 amino acids.

The rearrangement joins TRBV19 to TRBJ2-7, with D maybe TRBD2 (6 bases). Germline assignment: CDR1 LNHDA and CDR2 SQIVND (reference sequence). The CDR3 has 13 amino acids. V lost 5 bases, J lost 2 bases, and 10 bases lay in between. The CDR3 spells CASSGDWTYEQYF. The CDR3 nucleotides are TGTGCCAGTAGTGGGGACTGGACCTACGAGCAGTACTTC.

The rearrangement links TRBV5-4 to TRBJ2-3; D is perhaps TRBD1 (5 bases). V was shortened by 4 bases and J by 1 base, with 22 bases between the two germline ends. Germline V gene data show CDR1 as SGHNT and CDR2 as YYREEE (reference sequence). This CDR3 is 18 amino acids long. For the CDR3, the DNA is TGTGCCAGCAGCCCGCAGGGATCGACAGCAAGAGGCACAGATACGCAGTATTTT. Protein sequence: CASSPQGSTARGTDTQYF.

The chain combines TRBV7-9 with TRBJ1-5, with TRBD1 matching over 7 bases. V was clipped by 5 bases and J by 1 base; unmatched bases: 2. The CDR3 runs 14 residues. In germline, CDR1 is SEHNR, CDR2 FQNEAQ (reference sequence). The CDR3 is CASSRGLSNQPQHF. CDR3 sequence (DNA): TGTGCCAGCAGCAGGGGGCTCAGCAATCAGCCCCAGCATTTT.

The gene calls are TRBV9 and TRBJ2-3, with 11 bases lining up with TRBD1. CDR3 length equals 15 residues. The trim removed 0 bases at V and 7 bases at J, leaving 4 bases unmatched. In germline, CDR1 is SGDLS, CDR2 YYNGEE. The DNA for the CDR3 is TGTGCCAGCAGCGTAGGGGGGACAGGGGGTAATACGCAGTATTTT. This encodes CASSVGGTGGNTQYF.

The gene calls are TRBV4-1 and TRBJ1-4, with D possibly matching TRBD1 (6 bases). The V gene lost 1 base and the J gene lost 8 bases, with 14 bases spanning the gap. The CDR3 consists of 15 residues. The germline gives CDR1 MGHRA, CDR2 YSYEKL. DNA for the CDR3: TGCGCCAGCAGCCAAGCGGGGAATCAGGGGGAAAAACTGTTTTTT. Encoded protein: CASSQAGNQGEKLFF.

V usage is TRBV3-1 (or the pseudogene TRBV3-2) and J usage is TRBJ2-3; TRBD2 agrees at 7 bases. The V and J ends lost 2 bases and 11 bases, in that order; junction bases with no gene match: 7. CDR1 and CDR2 (germline): LGHDT, YNNKEL (reference sequence). The CDR3 totals 13 residues. CDR3 protein: CASSQIGLVGQYF. The CDR3 DNA follows: TGTGCCAGCAGCCAAATTGGACTAGTTGGGCAGTATTTT.

The CDR3 reads CASSESTGVRTDTQYF. CDR3 DNA: TGCGCCAGCAGTGAGTCGACAGGGGTACGCACAGATACGCAGTATTTT. V usage is TRBV10-1 and J usage is TRBJ2-3, with 8 bases that match TRBD1. Trimming removed 0 bases from V and 1 base from J; junction bases left unmatched: 3. CDR3 length equals 16 residues. CDR1 WNHNN and CDR2 SYGVQD come from the germline V gene (reference sequence).

The genes are TRBV7-9 and TRBJ2-4; TRBD2 agrees at 8 bases. Per the germline V gene, CDR1 is SEHNR and CDR2 is FQNEAQ (reference sequence). There are 16 residues in the CDR3. V lost 5 bases and J lost 0; bases outside the gene matches: 6. As DNA, the CDR3 is TGTGCCAGCAGCACACTAGCGGTGCTAGCCAAAAACATTCAGTACTTC. As protein: CASSTLAVLAKNIQYF.

The V and J genes are TRBV2 and TRBJ1-3; D not certain. There are 14 residues in the CDR3. V was clipped by 7 bases and J by 0 bases, with 10 bases between them. Germline-derived CDR1 and CDR2 are SNHLY and FYNNEI. DNA for the CDR3: TGTGCCAGCACCAGCCCAGGCTCTGGAAACACCATATATTTT. Translated: CASTSPGSGNTIYF.

CDR3: CASSEDRANTGELFF. The DNA of the CDR3 is TGCGCCAGCAGTGAGGACAGAGCGAACACCGGGGAGCTGTTTTTT. J is TRBJ2-2 and V is TRBV10-1; possibly TRBD1 for D (5 bases). V was trimmed by 2 bases and J by 0 bases, leaving 7 bases between them. The CDR3 loop spans 15 amino acids. The germline V gene has CDR1 WNHNN and CDR2 SYGVQD (reference sequence).

The V gene is TRBV7-3, the J gene TRBJ1-6; perhaps TRBD1 as D (6 bases). From germline, CDR1 is SGHTA and CDR2 FQGTGA. V was shortened by 2 bases and J by 6 bases, with 11 bases between the two germline ends. This CDR3 comprises 15 residues. CDR3 protein: CASSLGGGPNSPLHF. CDR3 in DNA: TGTGCCAGCAGCTTAGGGGGGGGCCCTAATTCACCCCTCCACTTT.

V is TRBV5-1 and J is TRBJ1-4; D not certain. V lost 5 bases and J 2 bases, leaving 10 bases between the germline ends. Germline V gene lookup returns CDR1 SGHRS and CDR2 YFSETQ. The CDR3 totals 14 residues. The CDR3 sequence is CASSGGFTNEKLFF. The CDR3 nucleotides are TGCGCCAGCAGTGGCGGGTTCACTAATGAAAAACTGTTTTTT.

J is TRBJ1-2 and V is TRBV6-1, with 9 nucleotides matching TRBD1. V lost 3 bases, J lost 7 bases, and 3 bases stayed unmatched. CDR3 length: 13 amino acids. The germline V gene has CDR1 MNHNS and CDR2 SASEGT. The CDR3 DNA follows: TGTGCCAGCAGTGAGACAGGGGGTTCTGGCTACACCTTC. Amino acid sequence: CASSETGGSGYTF.

V usage is TRBV7-9 and J usage is TRBJ1-1, with 8 bases lining up with TRBD1. The V and J ends lost 5 bases and 4 bases, in that order; junction bases with no gene match: 12. CDR1 and CDR2 (germline): SEHNR, FQNEAQ (reference sequence). The CDR3 has 16 amino acids. The CDR3 spells CASSPTQGAGGTEAFF. The CDR3 DNA is TGTGCCAGCAGCCCAACGCAGGGGGCCGGGGGCACTGAAGCTTTCTTT.

V usage is TRBV30 and J usage is TRBJ1-2; possible D gene TRBD1, 6 bases. Trimming removed 8 bases from V and 8 bases from J, with 12 bases in between. CDR1 is GTSNPN, CDR2 SVGIG, per germline (reference sequence). This CDR3 contains 10 residues. CDR3 residues: CATHREGYTF. The CDR3 bases are TGTGCCACCCACAGGGAGGGCTACACCTTC.

This chain joins TRBV11-2 and TRBJ2-7, with D unclear. There are 17 residues in the CDR3. Trimming took 0 bases from V and 3 from J, leaving 18 bases between them. The V gene's germline CDR1 is SGHAT and CDR2 FQNNGV. The CDR3 DNA follows: TGTGCCAGCAGCTTAGATTACTGGCAGGAAGCCAACTACGAGCAGTACTTC. Amino acids: CASSLDYWQEANYEQYF.